This TCR beta chain came from a study of cytomegalovirus exposure and HLA in healthy donors. Worth noting for this clone: The antigen is not known.

It was with 60 Vbeta and 13 Jbeta primers that the PCR ran. Authors' data handling: As a later analysis found, there were 80 million or so unique TCR beta chains, of which around 10 million were shared. Assay: immunoSEQ multiplex PCR; the TCRdb copy retains only in-frame clones and omits some. D and trimming were read from the DNA, whereas the V and J calls and clone size are those reported in that table. The sample has around 140,000 clones, roughly four fifths seen once. Though probably carrying unrecorded immune exposures, donors were nominally healthy at sampling. Overall study results and limits: The investigators catalogued 164 TCR beta chains as cytomegalovirus-associated.

The CDR3 length is 12 residues. Germline CDR1 reads SGHTA; CDR2 reads FQGNSA. Trimming removed 4 bases at V and 1 base at J, with 5 bases between. The specimen was PBMCs. The clonotype originates from a female donor in good health and CMV-seronegative. This sequence joins TRBV7-2 and TRBJ2-7, with D unresolved. CDR3 protein: CASSSNSYEQYF. Written as DNA, the CDR3 is TGTGCCAGCAGCTCCAATTCCTACGAGCAGTACTTC.